This TCR beta chain came from a study of cytomegalovirus exposure and HLA in healthy donors (dated by TCRdb to the late 2010s). About the full investigation: An earlier analysis of approximately 600 of the donors reported approximately 290 Gb of sequence data and 117 million unique TCR beta sequences from 150 million to 200 million T cells. Every discovery cohort repertoire had been produced on one sequencing platform. Of the approximately 400 genotyped donors, 65% to 90% fell in the genetic ancestry cluster associated with self-reported Caucasian donors. Besides the first cohort of 550 to 750 subjects, a separate validation cohort made up of roughly 120 different subjects was used. Donor age, sex, ethnicity and CMV serostatus were compiled alongside the repertoire data. Roughly 300 gigabases of sequencing data and tens of millions of unique TCR sequences were included in an early release covering about 620 HLA-typed donors. HLA typing covered class I and class II loci at four-digit resolution. A later genetic analysis took genome-wide SNP genotypes for 398 of the 666 donors and used that subset as a discovery cohort. The study aimed to test whether cataloging public T cell receptors could reveal signatures of past pathogen exposure. The number of donors typed differed by locus, with about 629-640 for A, B, C, DRB1 and DQB1, more than 500 for DQA1, under 610 for DPA1, and around 460 for DPB1. High-throughput TCR immunosequencing, statistical association of individual TCRs with disease status, and machine learning were combined to predict cytomegalovirus infection status. The later analysis used no new phenotypic data to find candidate immune exposures, relying instead on TCR beta sequences and their occurrence across donors. To study patterns of TCR occurrence, a later analysis re-analyzed previously published TCR beta repertoires from under 750 donors and added high-resolution HLA genotyping. Because of strong linkage in the cohort, roughly five DR-DQ haplotypes were treated as single units for association and clustering. Among a few hundred genotyped donors of the cohort, an average of around 240,000 unique TCR beta nucleotide sequences were sequenced per donor, roughly a sixth of them non-productive. In an earlier analysis of over 550 of the donors, high-throughput TCR beta sequencing was used to judge whether each TCR beta V gene segment behaved as functional or pseudogenic. The T cell repertoires of roughly 660 subjects were profiled by immunosequencing and related to cytomegalovirus serostatus.

As for this clone: It lacks a known antigen. No much larger clonotype is one base removed from it; base qualities were not supplied.

In total, approximately 700 healthy bone marrow donors made up the cohort. All cohort members were sampled while nominally healthy, although unrecorded immune exposures were likely present. The donor was CMV seronegative and belonged to the group of 380 or so seronegative cohort members. A peripheral blood sample was collected from each donor, and TCR beta sequencing was performed on peripheral blood mononuclear cells. The Qiagen DNeasy Blood Extraction Kit was used to extract genomic DNA from the blood cell samples. Findings and caveats that apply to the study as a whole: A later genetic analysis reported fewer N-insertions in productive TCRs among donors in an Asian-associated ancestry cluster than the roughly 640-donor mean. Specific HLA alleles were associated with roughly 17,000 TCR beta sequences at a false discovery rate of 0.05 in a later analysis. Linkage disequilibrium might explain the correlated functional status among segregating V segments, but an unknown experimental factor could not be excluded. According to a later analysis, most CMV-associated TCR beta chains appeared to be HLA-restricted, and the HLA associations seemed to be driven largely by CMV exposure. Sequencing depth was assumed to be roughly uniform across donors in the presence/absence analyses, though that assumption may not hold. According to a later analysis, TCR association rates differed among HLA loci, with DRB1 alleles showing the most associated TCRs and HLA-C alleles showing the fewest. According to the authors, the approach could potentially be generalized to other disease states and immunological phenotypes. Only TCR beta chains were sequenced in this cohort, and the absence of alpha or paired-chain data limited detectable features. When HLA alleles, especially DR and DQ, strongly co-occurred, TCR associations were difficult to assign to individual alleles. Cytomegalovirus status was reported to be diagnosed by the classifier with high specificity and sensitivity in both the original and validation cohorts. A further reported finding was that TCR beta sequences accurately predicted the HLA-A and HLA-B alleles for most subjects in the first cohort. In vitro tests confirmed that a few of the cytomegalovirus-associated TCR beta chains recognize cytomegalovirus antigens. A group of highly shared sequence variants was considered likely to be a technical artifact of the sequencing pipeline. Because counts were too low, roughly 16 rarely observed V segments, including chromosome 9 orphons, were left out of the earlier analysis of 587 of the donors. A later analysis found that HLA-associated TCR beta chains were more clonally expanded and had lower generation probabilities than equally common non-associated chains. Immune exposure information for the cohort was limited to CMV serostatus. Because HLA typing was unavailable for some donors at each locus, only the typed subset was used in association tests. An association between a missense DCLRE1C variant and V-gene and J-gene trimming of TCR beta chains was found in a later genetic analysis and replicated in an independent cohort. In an earlier analysis of about 550 of the donors, most TCR beta V segments were observed in productive rearrangements about 87% or about 30% of the time, broadly matching IMGT annotations. A total of roughly 160 TCR beta chains were listed by the study as associated with cytomegalovirus. A later analysis reported that several top co-occurrence clusters appeared linked to parvovirus B19, influenza, CMV and Epstein-Barr virus. Most TCR sequences were observed very rarely across donors, whereas some public TCRs were present in many individuals.

Library preparation used the immunoSEQ multiplex PCR assay. For the multiplex PCR, a mixture combining 60 forward primers for TCR Vbeta segments and 13 reverse primers for TCR Jbeta segments was used. The CDR3 region of rearranged TCR beta genes was amplified from genomic DNA with a multiplex PCR assay. On the Illumina HiSeq System, the amplified TCR beta libraries were sequenced as 87-base-pair reads. The source study handled its data this way. In a later analysis, tens of millions of unique TCR beta chains were counted across the approximately 670 repertoires, and roughly 11 million of these chains were shared by at least two donors. A nearest-neighbor algorithm error-corrected the raw reads and collapsed the reads into unique sequences, merging closely related sequences to remove PCR and sequencing errors. Alignment of CDR3 sequences to IMGT reference sequences was used to assign V, D and J gene segments. For a sequence to be retained, a match of at least six nucleotides to both a V gene segment and a J gene segment was required. Rearrangements were classified as productive when the CDR3 lacked stop codons and remained in frame with V and J, and all other rearrangements were classified as non-productive. Following IMGT convention, CDR3 was defined as the stretch from the second conserved V-encoded cysteine up to the conserved J-encoded phenylalanine. In an earlier analysis of approximately 590 of the donors, sequences lacking an unambiguous match to a single V gene segment were excluded. An earlier analysis of almost 600 of the donors classified V segments as functional when productive rearrangements were above 56.7% and as segregating when the standard deviation between donors was above 5%. To diagnose cytomegalovirus status from the catalog of TCR beta chain sequences, a statistical classification framework was built. A later analysis assigned V and J genes by comparing TCR nucleotide sequences with IMGT/GENE-DB human TR gene sequences. Using the TCRdist pipeline, a later analysis assigned CDR3 sequences along with most-parsimonious VDJ recombination scenarios. A later analysis defined each TCR beta chain by its CDR3 amino acid sequence plus V-gene family, and excluded reads lacking a unique V-gene family. In a later analysis, some 600 highly shared, low-generation-probability nucleotide sequences were removed to address suspected cross-contamination and a sequencing artifact. In a later analysis, a clonal expansion index for each public chain was calculated from normalized within-repertoire ranks of inferred template counts. Generation probabilities in a later analysis came from a VDJ recombination model fitted to out-of-frame rearrangements, and those results were checked against IGoR. In a later analysis, TCR-TCR, TCR-HLA and TCR-CMV co-occurrence was scored with hypergeometric tests, and a repertoire-size bias correction was applied to TCR pairs. To estimate false discovery rates, a later analysis permuted the HLA or CMV assignments 20 times. In a later analysis, co-occurring TCRs were grouped using DBSCAN, and TCRdist sequence similarity was added for clustering within HLA-allele-positive subsets. Co-occurrence clustering excluded repertoires with fewer than 30,000 or more than 120,000 public chains, plus five with anomalous nucleotide sharing. Drawn from immuneACCESS, this table holds only the in-frame rearrangements with V and J called that TCRdb kept. Clones are partly lost; checked studies trace under half to an unresolved V gene and leave the rest unexplained. The V and J calls and clone size are taken from that table; D and trimming were inferred from the DNA. The sample table lists fewer than 200,000 clones, over 60% of them with a count of one. The leading ten clones occupy roughly 0.76% of the sample.

Source material: PBMCs. The source of this sequence is a female donor in good health and CMV-seronegative.

CDR3 loop: CAWSLDMVSSYEQYF. DNA sequence: TGTGCCTGGAGTTTGGACATGGTCAGCTCCTACGAGCAGTACTTC. The sequence links TRBV30 to TRBJ2-5; the D segment could be TRBD1, given 5 matching bases. The end of the DNA is better explained by TRBJ2-7, so the J call may be wrong. The CDR3 sequence holds 15 residues, the cysteine and phenylalanine included. The sequence is cut down to CDR3 DNA, 45 bases in frame from base 1. The germline V gene (reference sequence) provides CDR1 GTSNPN and CDR2 SVGIG.